What follows describes a single T cell receptor (beta chain). The antigen is unknown. These data originate in a study of post-analysis software for immune sequencing data. Overall study: Secondary progressive, relapsing-remitting and progressive-relapsing multiple sclerosis were among the included disease courses.

Study observations and caveats: Diversity measured as normalized Chao1 was significantly lower in multiple sclerosis patients than in controls. Controls had lower frequencies than patients of four or five TRBV segments, which included TRBV5-6, TRBV5-1 and TRBV20-1.

The J segment lost 7 bases and the V segment lost 1 base, leaving 7 bases of the junction unmatched. CDR3 length: 16 amino acids. CDR1 SGHAT and CDR2 FQNNGV come from the germline V gene. Unique molecular identifiers were present in the TCR beta cDNA libraries. Yield was some 540,000 cDNA molecules from around 1 to 10 million T cells. TCRdb recomputed calls from the PCR reads with MiXCR, one row per CDR3 protein. The repertoire holds roughly 800,000 distinct CDR3 sequences, about half seen once, with roughly 5% in the top ten. This rearrangement joins TRBV11-2 to TRBJ2-1, with 10 bases fitting TRBD1. The receptor's source is a girl under 18 with multiple sclerosis. What was sequenced was blood. In DNA form, the CDR3 reads TGTGCCAGCAGCTTAGCGGGACAGGGGAGTTCGAATGAGCAGTTCTTC. Encoded protein: CASSLAGQGSSNEQFF.